This TCR beta chain is drawn from a study of human T cells and chemical hapten exposure. Study-level findings and limits: It was expanded TCRs that formed significantly more large CDR3 similarity clusters than controls did.

Time point here: patch test 1, 2 weeks after DPC sensitization. The treatment denotes: therapeutic diphenylcyclopropenone sensitization with weekly scalp DPC. MiXCR was run by TCRdb on the RACE reads, yielding one entry per CDR3 protein. The data show over 45,000 distinct CDR3 sequences, approximately 8.6% seen once. Trimming took 6 bases from V and 0 from J, leaving 15 bases between them. Germline V gives CDR1 DFQATT, CDR2 SNEGSKA (reference sequence). The CDR3 extends over 14 amino acids. Ten or more counts support this clonotype. Its antigen is not known. The chain joins TRBV20-1 to TRBJ2-7; no clear D gene. The receptor was derived from a woman between 35 and 50 years old with alopecia areata. Some clones in this sample may be carry-over from other donors' samples. The sequenced sample was whole blood, obtained in connection with sensitization to the hapten diphenylcyclopropenone (DPC). In DNA, the CDR3 is TGCAGTGCATTAGGGATAGAGAGCTCCTACGAGCAGTACTTC. This codes for CSALGIESSYEQYF.